This T cell receptor (beta chain) was obtained from a study of graft-versus-host responses after intestinal transplantation. Study context: All recipients were given anti-thymocyte globulin induction, and tacrolimus and steroids were then administered for around three years. Overall study results and limits: GvH clonotypes were identified within recipient marrow, with a subset emerging first in ileum or blood.

TCRdb's table, derived via immunoSEQ multiplex PCR, lists solely in-frame clones and lacks some. The sample lists 85,000 to 100,000 clones, 80% to 95% occurring once. To note about this clone: Its antigen is still unknown.

The source was unstimulated CD4+ T cells sorted from spleen or lymph node cells, collected before transplant. The receptor was isolated from a human donor who was the organ donor for an intestinal transplant.

CDR3 amino acids: CASSANNQPQHF. The DNA for the CDR3 is TGTGCCAGCAGTGCAAACAATCAGCCCCAGCATTTT. The V gene is TRBV6-1, the J gene TRBJ1-5, with D uncertain. Germline V CDR1 and CDR2: MNHNS, SASEGT. The CDR3 is 12 residues long. V gave up 4 bases and J gave up 3 bases, with 4 bases separating them.